This T cell receptor (beta chain) was obtained from a study of identical twins. This clonotype was observed a handful of times. Its specificity is not known. Study-level findings and limits: Among out-of-frame alpha sequences shared by twins, low generation probability occurred in excess. Abundant beta clonotypes from cord blood bore fewer insertions; memory repertoires lacked this pattern.

This CDR3 contains 16 residues. The V gene's germline CDR1 is SGHDN and CDR2 FVKESK. V lost 2 bases and J lost 6; bases outside the gene matches: 9. A universal primer site was added by template switching, and unique molecular identifiers were carried by the cDNA. TCRdb re-called the 5' RACE reads with MiXCR, one entry per CDR3 protein. The data show 280,000 or so distinct CDR3 sequences, under 9% seen once. These data are also associated with another study on yellow fever vaccine responses in identical twins.

The receptor's source is a woman aged 18-29 years in good health. The chain joins TRBV14 to TRBJ2-5; 10 positions match TRBD2. The sample was memory (CD45RO+) T cells sorted from blood. The CDR3 DNA is TGTGCCAGCAGCCAATGGCAGCGGGAGGGCCCAAAGACCCAGTACTTC. Protein product: CASSQWQREGPKTQYF.